The 14 T cell receptor beta chains below all came from one sample that was sequenced in a study of regulatory T cells in long-lasting Graves disease. Building the TCR beta libraries relied on iRepertoire HTBI primers, and CDR3 regions underwent Arm-PCR. Each CDR3 protein is one row after TCRdb ran MiXCR on the multiplex PCR reads. The sample consists of over 450,000 distinct CDR3 sequences, 12% of them appearing once. Time point in this sample: newly diagnosed GD, antithyroid drugs for less than 3 months. From RNA extracted from PBMCs, the TCR library was made. These data also formed part of another study, on T cells in Graves' hyperthyroidism and ophthalmopathy.

The source was peripheral blood mononuclear cells (PBMCs), collected at new diagnosis, from a patient treated with antithyroid drugs. The receptors derive from a woman aged 25 to 45 with Graves disease.

This clonotype was counted many times. The chain uses TRBV10-2 and TRBJ2-7; D is perhaps TRBD2 (5 bases). Trimming removed 0 bases at V and 5 bases at J, with 8 bases between. The V gene's germline CDR1 is WSHSY and CDR2 SAAADI. This CDR3 region has 13 residues. CDR3: CASSESSGNEQYF. The CDR3 DNA reads as TGCGCCAGCAGTGAGTCATCGGGAAACGAGCAGTACTTC.

This clonotype was counted ten times or more. Its ends do not fully match the called genes, so a read error is possible. The V gene is TRBV27, the J gene TRBJ1-6, with D unclear. CDR3 length: 14 residues. Germline V gene lookup returns CDR1 MNHEY and CDR2 SMNVEV (reference sequence). DNA of the CDR3: TGCGCCAGCAGCTTGGGGTTCAGTAATTCACCCCTCCACTTT. Translating it yields CASSLGFSNSPLHF.

This clonotype was detected ten times or more. The chain employs TRBV2 and TRBJ2-3; D tentatively reads TRBD1 or TRBD2 (5 bases each). Germline assignment: CDR1 SNHLY and CDR2 FYNNEI. Trimming removed 4 bases from V and 1 base from J, with 12 bases in between. The CDR3 spans 15 residues. This CDR3 is CASSVWDGGTDTQYF. The CDR3, as DNA: TGTGCCAGCAGTGTTTGGGACGGCGGCACAGATACGCAGTATTTT.

The table lists this clonotype with a few counts. The gene calls are TRBV4-1 and TRBJ2-7; D perhaps matches TRBD1 (5 bases). The CDR3 contains 14 residues. Deletions cut 7 bases from V and 6 bases from J, with 19 bases between. In germline, CDR1 is MGHRA, CDR2 YSYEKL. CDR3 nucleotides: TGCGCCAGCACCTCCTACGACGACAGAGGCGAGCAGTACTTC. This translates into CASTSYDDRGEQYF.

This clonotype was observed many times. This chain joins TRBV24-1 and TRBJ2-5; 11 bases align to TRBD2. Losses at the gene ends were 5 bases for V and 4 bases for J; bases not matched to a gene: 5. CDR1 and CDR2 (germline): KGHDR, SFDVKD. This CDR3 contains 15 residues. CDR3 in amino acids: CATSAGLAGGETQYF. DNA for the CDR3: TGTGCCACCAGTGCCGGGCTAGCGGGAGGAGAGACCCAGTACTTC.

This clonotype was found many times. V is TRBV20-1 and J is TRBJ2-3; 10 bases fit TRBD2. Trimming removed 1 base from V and 0 bases from J; junction bases left unmatched: 7. Germline CDR1 DFQATT, CDR2 SNEGSKA (reference sequence). This CDR3 region has 17 residues. For the CDR3, the DNA is TGCAGTGCTAGAGGGGCCGGACTAGCGGCAAGCACAGATACGCAGTATTTT. As protein: CSARGAGLAASTDTQYF.

The sample holds many counts of this clonotype. The rearrangement joins TRBV28 to TRBJ1-5; 10 bases agree with TRBD1. V lost 5 bases, J lost 5 bases, and 3 bases stayed unmatched. Germline CDR1 and CDR2: MDHEN and SYDVKM. CDR3 size: 14 residues. Here the CDR3 reads CASSPGQGDQPQHF. The CDR3 DNA follows: TGTGCCAGCAGTCCCGGACAGGGGGATCAGCCCCAGCATTTT. Looking up the rest from reference TRBV28 and TRBJ1-5 gives the full variable domain: DVKVTQSSRYLVKRTGEKVFLECVQDMDHENMFWYRQDPGLGLRLIYFSYDVKMKEKGDIPEGYSVSREKKERFSLILESASTNQTSMYLCASSPGQGDQPQHFGDGTRLSIL.

The chain combines TRBV9 with TRBJ2-1; 12 bases match TRBD2. The CDR3 runs 17 residues. V shed 2 bases and J 7 bases; nucleotides not matched to a gene: 10. The germline V gene has CDR1 SGDLS and CDR2 YYNGEE. The CDR3 protein is CASSVSPSGRAMNEQFF. The CDR3 DNA reads as TGTGCCAGCAGCGTGTCACCTAGCGGGAGGGCCATGAATGAGCAGTTCTTC.

The genes are TRBV12-3 or TRBV12-4 and TRBJ2-3, with unresolved D. The CDR3 loop spans 15 amino acids. V was trimmed by 5 bases and J by 0 bases, leaving 12 bases between them. The CDR3 loop is CASSDWAASTDTQYF. The CDR3 region has the DNA TGTGCCAGCAGTGATTGGGCGGCGAGCACAGATACGCAGTATTTT.

On this clonotype itself: Lacking the conserved final phenylalanine or tryptophan, this CDR3 likely reflects a read error. V gene TRBV28 combines with J gene TRBJ1-2; D is unresolved. Germline values: CDR1 MDHEN, CDR2 SYDVKM. The CDR3 extends over 16 amino acids. The V end was cut by 2 bases, the J end by 1 base, with 14 bases between. In DNA, the CDR3 is TGTGCCAGCAGTTTAGTACCCGATATGGGTAACTATGGCTACACCTCC. Amino acids: CASSLVPDMGNYGYTS.

The table lists this clonotype with a few counts. The V call is TRBV5-1, the J call TRBJ2-1, with 7 bases identical to TRBD2. This CDR3 has 13 residues. The germline gives CDR1 SGHRS, CDR2 YFSETQ. The ends lost 4 bases at V and 5 bases at J; junction bases unmatched: 3. As DNA, the CDR3 is TGCGCCAGCAGCCCCGGGACTAACAATGAGCAGTTCTTC. Translating it yields CASSPGTNNEQFF.

Comments on this clonotype: Just one base apart from a much larger clone, this may be a read error. V usage is TRBV6-2 or TRBV6-3 and J usage is TRBJ1-5; D possibly corresponds to TRBD1 (6 bases). Trimming stripped 6 bases from V and 7 bases from J, with 22 bases between. The CDR3 totals 16 residues. Germline-derived CDR1 and CDR2 are MNHEY and SVGEGT. The DNA of the CDR3 is TGTGCCAGCAGCACCAAATCAGGGGCCTGGTGGCAGCCCCAGCATTTT. This sequence encodes CASSTKSGAWWQPQHF.

In this sample, this clonotype turned up many times. The V call is TRBV28, the J call TRBJ1-2; 8 bases agree with TRBD1. This CDR3 spans 14 amino acids. The V segment lost 1 base and the J segment 10 bases; nucleotides outside the gene matches: 8. Looked up from germline, CDR1 is MDHEN and CDR2 is SYDVKM. CDR3: CASSLSGQDHSYTF. CDR3 in DNA: TGTGCCAGCAGTTTATCGGGACAGGACCATTCCTACACCTTC.

This clonotype occurred a few times. This sequence may be a read error, since a much larger clone differs from it by one base. V and J are TRBV28 and TRBJ2-1, with TRBD1 identical over 7 bases. CDR1 is MDHEN, CDR2 SYDVKM, per germline. The V gene end was trimmed by 5 bases and the J gene end by 10 bases; junction bases not matched to a gene: 11. The CDR3 has 14 residues. The CDR3 DNA is TGTGCCAGCAGTCCTCTCGGGACAGCCTACGAGCAGTTCTTC. Encoded protein: CASSPLGTAYEQFF.